The 26 T cell receptor beta chains in this list originate from one sample, sequenced in a study of blood T cells in healthy people across ages. The second PCR ran about 6 to 11 cycles with a sample-barcoded 5' primer and J-beta primers. TCRdb redid the calling of the 5' RACE reads with MiXCR, one entry per CDR3 protein. Of around 500,000 distinct CDR3 sequences in the sample, around 48% were seen once. The sample consisted of blood. Receptor source: an elderly man in good health.

Note on this clonotype: A much bigger clone sits one base away, suggesting this may be a read error. The chain links TRBV3-1 to TRBJ2-3; no definite D call. CDR1 is LGHDT, CDR2 YNNKEL, per germline (reference sequence). This CDR3 has 12 amino acids. Trimming left V 1 base short and J 4 bases short, with 3 bases between. CDR3: CASSQVSDTQYF. The CDR3 DNA is TGTGCCAGCAGCCAAGTGTCAGATACGCAGTATTTT.

The table lists this clonotype with a few counts. V is TRBV9 and J is TRBJ2-1, with 7 bases that match TRBD1. Germline CDR1 SGDLS, CDR2 YYNGEE. This CDR3 region has 15 residues. V shed 0 bases, J shed 7 bases, and the junction held 7 bases outside the gene matches. The CDR3 DNA is TGTGCCAGCAGCGTAGGGGGACAGAGGGGGAATGAGCAGTTCTTC. It encodes CASSVGGQRGNEQFF.

A note on this clonotype: A read error may produce the germline difference seen at one junction end. The rearrangement uses TRBV11-2 and TRBJ2-1; possibly TRBD1 for D (6 bases). This CDR3 has 12 amino acids. Germline V gives CDR1 SGHAT, CDR2 FQNNGV. CDR3 sequence reads: CASSPMTGERFF. CDR3 coding DNA: TGTGCCAGCAGCCCCATGACAGGTGAGCGGTTCTTC.

Points on this clonotype: This may arise from a read error, as a much more abundant clone is one base away. In DNA form, the CDR3 reads TGTACCAGCACCAGCGACAGTTATGGCTACACCTTC. Its translation: CTSTSDSYGYTF. The chain couples TRBV28 to TRBJ1-2; a possible D gene is TRBD1 (5 bases). CDR1 is MDHEN and CDR2 is SYDVKM in the germline V gene. This CDR3 contains 12 residues.

This clonotype was seen only a few times. The rearrangement uses TRBV20-1 and TRBJ2-3; 8 bases line up with TRBD2. The CDR3 loop spans 14 amino acids. V was pared by 2 bases and J by 4 bases, with 5 bases of the junction left unmatched. CDR1 and CDR2 from the germline V gene are DFQATT and SNEGSKA (reference sequence). The CDR3 nucleotides are TGCAGTGCTAGACTTAGCGGGAATTCAGATACGCAGTATTTT. Translated: CSARLSGNSDTQYF.

V and J are TRBV7-9 and TRBJ2-4; D gene unclear. In germline, CDR1 is SEHNR, CDR2 FQNEAQ (reference sequence). CDR3 size: 14 residues. V dropped 8 bases and J dropped 13 bases, with 24 bases sitting between them. Here the CDR3 DNA reads TGTGCCAGCGCCCCCAATTCGGTATACTGTGAGCAGTACTTC. Its translation: CASAPNSVYCEQYF. The full variable domain, rest sourced from reference TRBV7-9 and TRBJ2-4, is DTGVSQNPRHKITKRGQNVTFRCDPISEHNRLYWYRQTLGQGPEFLTYFQNEAQLEKSRLLSDRFSAERPKGSFSTLEIQRTEQGDSAMYLCASAPNSVYCEQYFGAGTRLSVL.

The rearrangement joins TRBV6-5 to TRBJ2-2; no clear D gene. The germline CDR1 and CDR2 sequences are MNHEY and SVGAGI. The CDR3 consists of 12 residues. V dropped 5 bases and J dropped 6 bases, with 7 bases sitting between them. CDR3 in DNA: TGTGCCAGCAGTCACTTTTCCGGGGAGCTGTTTTTT. Residues: CASSHFSGELFF.

For this clonotype: At one end the junction does not follow the germline gene, possibly because of a read error. This chain joins TRBV12-3 or TRBV12-4 and TRBJ2-3; 12 bases agree with TRBD2. This CDR3 has 16 amino acids. The CDR3 DNA sequence: TGTGACAGCACCCAGACTAGCGGGGGTTACACAGATACGCAGTATTTT. Its translation is CDSTQTSGGYTDTQYF.

The rearrangement uses TRBV20-1 and TRBJ2-3, with 11 bases lining up with TRBD2. The V and J ends lost 4 bases and 6 bases, in that order; junction bases with no gene match: 9. This CDR3 spans 15 amino acids. Germline V CDR1 and CDR2: DFQATT, SNEGSKA (reference sequence). For the CDR3, the DNA is TGCAGTGCTACCCCGGGACTAGCGGCCTGGGATACGCAGTATTTT. Protein: CSATPGLAAWDTQYF.

This clonotype appeared a few times. The rearrangement links TRBV20-1 to TRBJ1-2; D is undetermined. This CDR3 contains 12 residues. Germline V gene lookup returns CDR1 DFQATT and CDR2 SNEGSKA (reference sequence). Trimming took off 0 bases at V and 8 bases at J, with 10 bases between the two ends. The CDR3 loop is CSARDQLRGYTF. The CDR3 DNA is TGCAGTGCTAGAGATCAGCTAAGAGGCTACACCTTC.

V is TRBV7-9 and J is TRBJ2-3; perhaps D is TRBD1 or TRBD2 (6 bases each). Between the trimmed V and J ends, which lost 5 bases and 2 bases, there was a span of 14 bases. This CDR3 contains 15 residues. Looked up from germline, CDR1 is SEHNR and CDR2 is FQNEAQ (reference sequence). The DNA for the CDR3 is TGTGCCAGCAGCCCCGGGGGCGGTCACACAGATACGCAGTATTTT. It translates to CASSPGGGHTDTQYF.

This clonotype has only a few counts. This sequence joins TRBV6-5 and TRBJ2-1; either TRBD1 or TRBD2 may supply D (5 bases each). The V end was cut by 6 bases, the J end by 3 bases, with 15 bases between. There are 15 residues in the CDR3. From germline, CDR1 is MNHEY and CDR2 SVGAGI. The CDR3: CASRPMVGDYNEQFF. CDR3 sequence (DNA): TGTGCCAGCAGGCCGATGGTGGGGGACTACAATGAGCAGTTCTTC.

The chain combines TRBV19 with TRBJ2-7; TRBD2 might be the D (6 bases). V dropped 5 bases and J dropped 2 bases, with 10 bases sitting between them. The CDR3 covers 13 residues. Germline V gene lookup returns CDR1 LNHDA and CDR2 SQIVND (reference sequence). This chain's CDR3 is CASSPGVTYEQYF. The CDR3 DNA sequence: TGTGCCAGTAGTCCGGGAGTAACCTACGAGCAGTACTTC.

This chain's CDR3 is CASRRRGTGELFF. CDR3 DNA: TGTGCCAGCAGACGGAGAGGAACCGGGGAGCTGTTTTTT. V usage is TRBV3-1 and J usage is TRBJ2-2; D not certain. CDR3 length: 13 amino acids. Trimming left V 6 bases short and J 5 bases short, with 10 bases between. The V gene's germline CDR1 is LGHDT and CDR2 YNNKEL (reference sequence).

This clonotype appeared a few times. The chain joins TRBV9 to TRBJ1-2; maybe TRBD1 (5 bases). The germline gives CDR1 SGDLS, CDR2 YYNGEE. CDR3 size: 16 residues. V was cut by 0 bases and J by 3 bases, with 15 bases left in between. CDR3 nucleotides: TGTGCCAGCAGCGTAGGGGGCCCAGGAACCTACTATGGCTACACCTTC. The encoded protein is CASSVGGPGTYYGYTF.

This clonotype came up a few times. The chain carries TRBV27 and TRBJ2-5, with D possibly TRBD1 on 6 matching bases. Trimming removed 5 bases from V and 3 bases from J, with 10 bases in between. The CDR3 extends over 13 amino acids. Per germline, CDR1 MNHEY and CDR2 SMNVEV (reference sequence). In DNA, the CDR3 is TGTGCCAGCAGTCCCCACAGGGAAGAGACCCAGTACTTC. Amino acids: CASSPHREETQYF.

The rearrangement links TRBV4-1 to TRBJ2-1; 13 bases line up with TRBD2. J was trimmed by 4 bases and V by 2 bases; bases with no gene match: 2. Germline V CDR1 and CDR2: MGHRA, YSYEKL. The CDR3 has 16 residues. This CDR3 reads CASSQRLAGGYNEQFF. CDR3 DNA: TGCGCCAGCAGCCAACGACTAGCGGGAGGATACAATGAGCAGTTCTTC.

The chain joins TRBV4-2 to TRBJ1-2; D gene uncertain. The CDR3 has 14 residues. Germline CDR1 reads LGHNA; CDR2 reads YNFKEQ. Trimming took 0 bases from V and 4 from J, leaving 9 bases between them. The CDR3 region is CASSQDDQSYGYTF. The CDR3 region has the DNA TGTGCCAGCAGCCAAGATGACCAGAGCTATGGCTACACCTTC.

Here the CDR3 reads CASSQDPGRDEQYF. CDR3 in DNA: TGTGCCAGCAGCCAAGATCCGGGGCGCGATGAGCAGTACTTC. V usage is TRBV4-2 and J usage is TRBJ2-1; D may be TRBD1 or TRBD2 (5 bases each). With the DNA end fitting TRBJ2-7 better, the J assignment may be wrong. This CDR3 is 14 amino acids long. In germline, CDR1 is LGHNA, CDR2 YNFKEQ.

The chain links TRBV6-5 to TRBJ2-1; 7 bases line up with TRBD2. The CDR3 is made up of 12 amino acids. V lost 2 bases, J lost 8 bases, and 0 bases stayed unmatched. CDR1 and CDR2 (germline): MNHEY, SVGAGI. The CDR3 is CASSYGGDEQFF. The CDR3 DNA is TGTGCCAGCAGTTACGGGGGGGATGAGCAGTTCTTC.

The rearrangement uses TRBV4-2 and TRBJ2-6; a weak D match, TRBD1 (5 bases). The CDR3 totals 16 residues. Trimming shortened V by 5 bases and J by 2 bases, and 13 bases separated the two germline ends. Germline CDR1 is LGHNA and CDR2 is YNFKEQ. CDR3 sequence (DNA): TGTGCCAGCAGCAACTCCAGGGTAGCTGGGGCCAACGTCCTGACTTTC. Its protein is CASSNSRVAGANVLTF.

This clonotype has more than one count but fewer than ten. The V and J genes are TRBV7-2 and TRBJ1-2; possibly TRBD1 for D (6 bases). The CDR3 runs 13 residues. Germline values: CDR1 SGHTA, CDR2 FQGNSA. Trimming removed 8 bases at V and 3 bases at J, with 13 bases between. The CDR3 loop reads CASVRGVDYGYTF. The CDR3 DNA follows: TGTGCCAGCGTAAGGGGGGTGGACTATGGCTACACCTTC.

Comment on this clonotype: This clone may be a read error of a much larger clone one base away. This chain uses TRBV25-1 with TRBJ2-5; 12 nucleotides align to TRBD2. The trim removed 6 bases at V and 4 bases at J, leaving 0 bases unmatched. CDR1 is MGHDK, CDR2 SYGVNS, per germline. CDR3 length equals 13 residues. As DNA, the CDR3 is TGTGCCAGCAGGACTAGCGGGAGAGAGACCCAGTACTTC. Translated, it gives CASRTSGRETQYF.

Comments on this clonotype: A much larger clone differs from this one at a single base, so this may be a read error. CDR3 bases: TGCAGCGTTAGAGATAGCGGGACCGATGCGCAGTATTTT. This gives the protein CSVRDSGTDAQYF. This rearrangement joins TRBV29-1 to TRBJ2-3; TRBD2 matches 8 bases. Germline CDR1 and CDR2: SQVTM and ANQGSEA. Trimming removed 5 bases from V and 10 bases from J; junction bases left unmatched: 11. This CDR3 contains 13 residues.

The chain joins TRBV28 to TRBJ2-7, with unresolved D. The CDR3 length is 13 residues. Germline V gene lookup returns CDR1 MDHEN and CDR2 SYDVKM. V was shortened by 4 bases and J by 6 bases, with 13 bases between the two germline ends. Written as DNA, the CDR3 is TGTGCCAGCAGTTACCCAGGAACCCGCGAGCAGTACTTC. It encodes CASSYPGTREQYF.

The chain carries TRBV28 and TRBJ2-1; 7 bases map to TRBD2. J lost 3 bases, V lost 11 bases, and 13 bases had no gene match. The CDR3 consists of 15 residues. In germline, CDR1 is MDHEN, CDR2 SYDVKM. The CDR3 here is CASLLGGSHYNEQFF. For the CDR3, the DNA is TGTGCCTCCCTCTTGGGGGGGTCTCACTACAATGAGCAGTTCTTC. The full variable domain, rest sourced from reference TRBV28 and TRBJ2-1, is DVKVTQSSRYLVKRTGEKVFLECVQDMDHENMFWYRQDPGLGLRLIYFSYDVKMKEKGDIPEGYSVSREKKERFSLILESASTNQTSMYLCASLLGGSHYNEQFFGPGTRLTVL.